This T cell receptor beta chain was documented in a study of blood T cell repertoires in COVID-19. The CDR3 sequence is 15 residues long. The germline V gene has CDR1 LGHDT and CDR2 YNNKEL (reference sequence). V lost 1 base to trimming and J lost 9 bases; unmatched junction nucleotides: 1. A case of COVID-19 had been met by exposed participants within 2 weeks before study entry. Original processing notes: Researchers report that nucleated cell counts were estimated from reference gene primer amplification. The repertoire was sequenced with immunoSEQ multiplex PCR; TCRdb's copy has only in-frame clones and lacks some. That table supplies the V and J calls and clone size; D and trimming were determined from the DNA. The sample lists a few hundred thousand clones; 90% were seen once.

This clonotype originated in a man younger than 45 who had been exposed to COVID-19. Sample: PBMCs or T cells enriched from blood (not recorded which). The genes are TRBV3-1 (or the pseudogene TRBV3-2) and TRBJ2-1, with 15 bases identical to TRBD2. The CDR3 DNA is TGTGCCAGCAGCCAAGGGACTAGCGGGGGGGTTGAGCAGTTCTTC. Protein product: CASSQGTSGGVEQFF.